These 7 T cell receptor beta chains were all obtained from the same sample, sequenced in a study of early T cells in non-severe SARS-CoV-2 infection. TCRdb ran MiXCR on the 5' RACE reads and lists one entry per CDR3 protein. The sample contains under 60,000 distinct CDR3 sequences, 9.4% of which appear only once. This material consisted of whole blood, taken at baseline. The receptors stem from an adult who was a healthcare worker with PCR-confirmed SARS-CoV-2 infection or an uninfected control (not recorded which).

This clonotype was observed a few times. V is TRBV12-3 or TRBV12-4 and J is TRBJ2-1; TRBD2 agrees at 15 bases. This CDR3 contains 16 residues. J gave up 8 bases and V 5 bases, and 7 bases lay outside the gene matches. For the CDR3, the DNA is TGTGCCAGCAGTCAGAGGACTAGCGGGAGGGGGGATGAGCAGTTCTTC. Amino acids: CASSQRTSGRGDEQFF.

This clonotype was counted ten times or more. V and J are TRBV5-1 and TRBJ2-5, with TRBD2 identical over 11 bases. Per germline, CDR1 SGHRS and CDR2 YFSETQ. The J segment lost 4 bases and the V segment lost 3 bases, leaving 2 bases of the junction unmatched. CDR3 size: 14 residues. CDR3: CASSSGTSGETQYF. CDR3 bases: TGCGCCAGCAGCTCGGGGACTAGCGGAGAGACCCAGTACTTC.

This clonotype has just a few counts. The rearrangement links TRBV7-8 to TRBJ1-5, with 8 bases matching TRBD1. After removal of 1 base from V and 7 bases from J, the junction contained 3 bases not matched to a gene. Germline CDR1 and CDR2: SGHVS and FQNEAQ. This CDR3 spans 14 amino acids. The CDR3 loop is CASSLVQGEQPQHF. The CDR3 DNA sequence: TGTGCCAGCAGCTTAGTACAGGGGGAACAGCCCCAGCATTTT.

Many counts were recorded for this clonotype. The chain recombines TRBV18 with TRBJ1-2; a weak D match, TRBD1 (5 bases). Germline lookup yields CDR1 KGHSH and CDR2 LQKENI. With 3 bases removed from V and 4 bases from J, the gap between germline ends came to 18 bases. There are 16 residues in the CDR3. This CDR3 reads CASSPTGTQGGYGYTF. In DNA form, the CDR3 reads TGTGCCAGCTCACCTACCGGGACCCAAGGAGGCTATGGCTACACCTTC.

J is TRBJ2-5 and V is TRBV15; a weak D match, TRBD1 (6 bases). Looked up from germline, CDR1 is LNHNV and CDR2 is YYDKDF (reference sequence). The CDR3 loop spans 15 amino acids. V lost 1 base and J lost 6, with 15 bases in between. CDR3 loop: CATSRVAQGGQTQYF. CDR3 in DNA: TGTGCCACCAGCAGAGTTGCACAGGGCGGGCAGACCCAGTACTTC.

This clonotype has at least ten counts. The chain employs TRBV7-2 and TRBJ1-5; D perhaps matches TRBD1 (5 bases). Germline loops: CDR1 SGHTA, CDR2 FQGNSA. The V end lost 6 bases, the J end lost 4 bases, and 10 bases lay between the germline ends. CDR3 length equals 13 residues. The chain's CDR3 is CASSQNRNQPQHF. Written as DNA, the CDR3 is TGTGCCAGCAGTCAGAACAGGAATCAGCCCCAGCATTTT. The full variable domain, rest sourced from reference TRBV7-2 and TRBJ1-5, is GAGVSQSPSNKVTEKGKDVELRCDPISGHTALYWYRQSLGQGLEFLIYFQGNSAPDKSGLPSDRFSAERTGGSVSTLTIQRTQQEDSAVYLCASSQNRNQPQHFGDGTRLSIL.

In its sample, this clonotype was seen many times. This chain connects TRBV6-5 to TRBJ1-1; tentatively, D is TRBD1 (5 bases). The CDR3 is 18 amino acids. The V end was cut by 3 bases, the J end by 0 bases, with 20 bases between. The germline gives CDR1 MNHEY, CDR2 SVGAGI. In DNA form, the CDR3 reads TGTGCCAGCAGTTATCCTCGGACAATTCTTATTATGAACACTGAAGCTTTCTTT. It yields the protein CASSYPRTILIMNTEAFF.